The sequence of this T cell receptor (beta chain) was determined in a study of PD-1 blockade in classical Hodgkin lymphoma. Indicated time point: cycle 4 day 1 (C4D1), after 6 weeks of nivolumab. With no exception, relapse followed autologous stem cell transplantation in all patients, and brentuximab vedotin exposure varied. The V gene's germline CDR1 is MNHNY and CDR2 SVGAGI (reference sequence). The length of the CDR3 is 14 residues. The trim removed 2 bases at V and 3 bases at J, leaving 2 bases unmatched. Worth noting for this clone: Its target is unknown.

The study's findings and limits: It was reported that newly diagnosed patients had less baseline TCR diversity than healthy donors. Undefined causes, possibly disease activity or prior therapy, underlie the repertoire differences. Some patients started nivolumab under 1 year after ASCT, and they were excluded. With CD4+ cells, TCR diversity rose significantly by C4D1, but not with CD8+ cells.

TCRdb's copy holds only in-frame clones and misses some; the assay was immunoSEQ multiplex PCR. This sample has roughly 56,000 clones, with roughly 87% found just once. The chain carries TRBV6-6 and TRBJ2-5; TRBD1 matches 8 bases. The material sequenced was peripheral blood mononuclear cells (PBMCs), taken before the fourth cycle of nivolumab. This receptor was identified in a human donor with classical Hodgkin lymphoma. The CDR3 loop reads CASSYATGEETQYF. The CDR3 DNA is TGTGCCAGCAGTTACGCGACAGGGGAAGAGACCCAGTACTTC.